What follows are 32 T cell receptor beta chains derived from one specimen sequenced in a study of CD4 T cells in relation to SARS-CoV-2 and coronaviruses (dated by TCRdb to the early 2020s). The library came from the immunoSEQ multiplex PCR assay. Here the immuneACCESS table is served through TCRdb, limited to in-frame sequences with V and J called. Missing clones are a known gap in these copies; in checked studies unresolved V genes cover under half, and the rest lacks a known reason. The sample table contains some 40,000 clones; only one count was recorded for 77% of them. The ten largest clones add up to around 21% of the sample. These receptors' targets are unknown. Sample: memory CD4+ T cells from PBMCs, cultured in vitro. This sample's cell subset or site label indicates: memory (non-naive) CD4+ T cells. These receptors came from an adult with COVID-19.

This rearrangement joins TRBV7-3 to TRBJ1-6; a weak D match, TRBD1 (6 bases). Between the trimmed V and J ends, which lost 1 base and 8 bases, there was a span of 12 bases. The CDR3 totals 15 residues. Germline values: CDR1 SGHTA, CDR2 FQGTGA. Here the CDR3 DNA reads TGTGCCAGCAGCTTAAAGGGACAACGGGATTCACCCCTCCACTTT. Translating gives CASSLKGQRDSPLHF.

The rearrangement uses TRBV6-5 and TRBJ1-3, with TRBD1 matching over 8 bases. CDR1 and CDR2 from the germline V gene are MNHEY and SVGAGI. The V gene end was trimmed by 6 bases and the J gene end by 0 bases; junction bases not matched to a gene: 4. The length of the CDR3 is 15 residues. As DNA, the CDR3 is TGTGCCAGCAGGGGGACAGGAAACTCTGGAAACACCATATATTTT. Protein sequence: CASRGTGNSGNTIYF.

This clone turned up a few times. The DNA of the CDR3 is TGTGCCAGCAGCCAAGGGGCCGTGGGCGATGAAAAACTGTTTTTT. As protein: CASSQGAVGDEKLFF. This chain uses TRBV4-2 with TRBJ1-4, with D uncertain. CDR3 length: 15 residues. CDR1 and CDR2 from the germline V gene are LGHNA and YNFKEQ. The ends were cut back, 1 base at V and 6 bases at J, with 12 bases in the middle.

The chain is built from TRBV5-1 and TRBJ1-2; the match to TRBD1 covers 7 bases. The CDR3 contains 17 residues. Germline CDR1 reads SGHRS; CDR2 reads YFSETQ. Trimming removed 4 bases from V and 3 bases from J; junction bases left unmatched: 15. CDR3 sequence (DNA): TGCGCCAGCAGCCCAACCGCTCAGACAGGGCGTGACTATGGCTACACCTTC. It specifies CASSPTAQTGRDYGYTF. The full variable domain, with the rest looked up from reference TRBV5-1 and TRBJ1-2, is KAGVTQTPRYLIKTRGQQVTLSCSPISGHRSVSWYQQTPGQGLQFLFEYFSETQRNKGNFPGRFSGRQFSNSRSEMNVSTLELGDSALYLCASSPTAQTGRDYGYTFGSGTRLTVV.

V gene TRBV3-1 (or the pseudogene TRBV3-2) combines with J gene TRBJ2-3, with a possible D match to TRBD2 (5 bases). The length of the CDR3 is 16 residues. CDR1 is LGHDT, CDR2 YNNKEL, per germline (reference sequence). Trimming cost V 4 bases and J 0 bases, with 14 bases left between them. CDR3 nucleotides: TGTGCCAGCAGCCCCTATACCACGGGGAGCACAGATACGCAGTATTTT. This gives the protein CASSPYTTGSTDTQYF.

The chain carries TRBV2 and TRBJ2-7; perhaps TRBD1 as D (6 bases). The V end was cut by 5 bases, the J end by 3 bases, with 8 bases between. The CDR3 contains 12 residues. The germline V gene has CDR1 SNHLY and CDR2 FYNNEI. CDR3 DNA sequence: TGTGCCAGCAGTCGGGACAACTACGAGCAGTACTTC. This codes for CASSRDNYEQYF.

This clone occurred once. This chain links TRBV13 with TRBJ1-5, with 7 nucleotides matching TRBD1. The CDR3 is made up of 16 amino acids. Germline values: CDR1 PRHDT, CDR2 FYEKMQ (reference sequence). V gave up 0 bases and J gave up 2 bases; unmatched junction bases: 4. CDR3 bases: TGTGCCAGCAGCTTAGGCCCTACAGGGGGCAATCAGCCCCAGCATTTT. Amino acid sequence: CASSLGPTGGNQPQHF.

The chain recombines TRBV6-1 with TRBJ2-7; possibly TRBD1 for D (5 bases). The germline V gene encodes CDR1 MNHNS and CDR2 SASEGT. Trimming pared 2 bases from V and 5 bases from J, leaving 19 bases between. The CDR3 runs 16 residues. CDR3 sequence reads: CASSEKGRTPQNEQYF. The CDR3 region has the DNA TGTGCCAGCAGTGAAAAAGGCAGGACACCTCAAAACGAGCAGTACTTC.

V gene TRBV7-9 combines with J gene TRBJ1-2; 9 bases line up with TRBD1. The CDR3 contains 14 residues. After removal of 1 base from V and 4 bases from J, the junction contained 1 base not matched to a gene. The germline gives CDR1 SEHNR, CDR2 FQNEAQ (reference sequence). The CDR3 region is CASSLGDRAYGYTF. In DNA, the CDR3 is TGTGCCAGCAGCTTAGGGGACAGGGCCTATGGCTACACCTTC.

The CDR3 region has the DNA TGTGCCAGTAGTACCATAGCGGGAGTCAGAGAGACCCAGTACTTC. This translates into CASSTIAGVRETQYF. The chain joins TRBV19 to TRBJ2-5, with 9 bases identical to TRBD2. The CDR3 covers 15 residues. The J segment lost 4 bases and the V segment lost 4 bases, leaving 7 bases of the junction unmatched. The germline V gene encodes CDR1 LNHDA and CDR2 SQIVND (reference sequence).

V gene TRBV6-5 combines with J gene TRBJ2-5; the D call may be TRBD1 or TRBD2 (7 bases each). The CDR3 is made up of 15 amino acids. The germline gives CDR1 MNHEY, CDR2 SVGAGI. V was clipped by 5 bases and J by 5 bases, with 18 bases between them. The CDR3 loop is CASSTRQGGWETQYF. The CDR3, as DNA: TGTGCCAGCAGTACCCGACAGGGAGGGTGGGAGACCCAGTACTTC.

This clone was seen a handful of times. The chain employs TRBV3-1 (or the pseudogene TRBV3-2) and TRBJ2-7; D call uncertain. CDR3 size: 15 residues. The germline CDR1 and CDR2 sequences are LGHDT and YNNKEL (reference sequence). Trimming pared 4 bases from V and 0 bases from J, leaving 13 bases between. CDR3 coding DNA: TGTGCCAGCAGCCCGGACCCTAAGATCTCCTACGAGCAGTACTTC. It translates to CASSPDPKISYEQYF.

The chain joins TRBV15 to TRBJ2-4, with a weak D call TRBD2 (7 bases). Trimming removed 0 bases at V and 8 bases at J, with 14 bases between. Germline CDR1 and CDR2: LNHNV and YYDKDF (reference sequence). The CDR3 contains 15 residues. The CDR3 DNA follows: TGTGCCACCAGCAGAGATGGGGGCGGGAGCGACATTCAGTACTTC. Amino acid sequence: CATSRDGGGSDIQYF.

The V gene is TRBV6-2 or TRBV6-3, the J gene TRBJ2-2; TRBD2 agrees at 9 bases. The J segment lost 2 bases and the V segment lost 5 bases, leaving 3 bases of the junction unmatched. Looked up from germline, CDR1 is MNHEY and CDR2 is SVGEGT. The CDR3 runs to 15 residues. The chain's CDR3 is CASSRAGGNTGELFF. In DNA, the CDR3 is TGTGCCAGCAGTCGAGCGGGAGGCAACACCGGGGAGCTGTTTTTT.

The gene calls are TRBV30 and TRBJ2-2, with 10 positions matching TRBD2. The ends lost 5 bases at V and 2 bases at J; junction bases unmatched: 11. CDR3 size: 17 residues. Per germline, CDR1 GTSNPN and CDR2 SVGIG (reference sequence). As DNA, the CDR3 is TGTGCCTGGTCCCCGGGGAGGACTAGCGGTAACACCGGGGAGCTGTTTTTT. It encodes CAWSPGRTSGNTGELFF. The full variable domain, with the rest looked up from reference TRBV30 and TRBJ2-2, is SQTIHQWPATLVQPVGSPLSLECTVEGTSNPNLYWYRQAAGRGLQLLFYSVGIGQISSEVPQNLSASRPQDRQFILSSKKLLLSDSGFYLCAWSPGRTSGNTGELFFGEGSRLTVL.

This chain joins TRBV4-1 and TRBJ1-2; D is ambiguous. Germline values: CDR1 MGHRA, CDR2 YSYEKL. The V end was cut by 0 bases, the J end by 1 base, with 0 bases between. The CDR3 has 12 amino acids. CDR3 amino acids: CASSQDNYGYTF. The CDR3 nucleotides read TGCGCCAGCAGCCAAGATAACTATGGCTACACCTTC.

This clone was counted only a few times. V and J are TRBV6-6 and TRBJ2-1; D call uncertain. V lost 8 bases to trimming and J lost 8 bases, with 13 bases between them. The CDR3 has 12 residues. CDR1 is MNHNY and CDR2 is SVGAGI in the germline V gene (reference sequence). DNA for the CDR3: TGTGCCAGCTGTAAAAACCGCGATGAGCAGTTCTTC. As protein: CASCKNRDEQFF.

This clone was found once. The chain has TRBV6-2 or TRBV6-3 and TRBJ2-3; D unresolved. Trimming removed 0 bases from V and 2 bases from J, with 3 bases in between. Germline V CDR1 and CDR2: MNHEY, SVGEGT. The CDR3 runs 13 residues. CDR3 protein: CASSYSDTDTQYF. CDR3 sequence (DNA): TGTGCCAGCAGTTACTCGGACACAGATACGCAGTATTTT.

The chain uses TRBV11-2 and TRBJ2-1; 7 positions agree with TRBD1. The CDR3 totals 14 residues. After removal of 1 base from V and 4 bases from J, the junction contained 1 base not matched to a gene. CDR1 is SGHAT, CDR2 FQNNGV, per germline. This CDR3 reads CASSLAGGYNEQFF. In nucleotides, the CDR3 is TGTGCCAGCAGCTTAGCAGGGGGTTACAATGAGCAGTTCTTC. Full variable domain (missing parts from reference TRBV11-2 and TRBJ2-1): EAGVAQSPRYKIIEKRQSVAFWCNPISGHATLYWYQQILGQGPKLLIQFQNNGVVDDSQLPKDRFSAERLKGVDSTLKIQPAKLEDSAVYLCASSLAGGYNEQFFGPGTRLTVL.

This chain links TRBV7-7 with TRBJ2-5; D is perhaps TRBD2 (5 bases). The CDR3 contains 13 residues. Trimming took 4 bases from V and 3 from J, leaving 9 bases between them. CDR1 is SSHAT and CDR2 is FNYEAQ in the germline V gene (reference sequence). For the CDR3, the DNA is TGTGCCAGCAGCTGGAGGTTAGAAGAGACCCAGTACTTC. This codes for CASSWRLEETQYF.

The rearrangement links TRBV12-3 or TRBV12-4 to TRBJ1-3; D not resolved. Trimming pared 8 bases from V and 0 bases from J, leaving 5 bases between. The CDR3 consists of 12 residues. CDR3 sequence reads: CASQLSGNTIYF. Here the CDR3 DNA reads TGTGCCAGCCAACTCTCTGGAAACACCATATATTTT.

The chain carries TRBV6-5 and TRBJ2-1; D remains unclear. Trimming left V 8 bases short and J 5 bases short, with 13 bases between. CDR1 is MNHEY and CDR2 is SVGAGI in the germline V gene. The CDR3 consists of 13 residues. The chain's CDR3 is CASGLIYNNEQFF. In nucleotides, the CDR3 is TGTGCCAGCGGGCTCATCTACAACAATGAGCAGTTCTTC.

The chain uses TRBV28 and TRBJ2-2, with a possible D match to TRBD1 (5 bases). Germline CDR1 and CDR2: MDHEN and SYDVKM. The V end was cut by 1 base, the J end by 0 bases, with 9 bases between. CDR3 length equals 16 residues. CDR3 loop: CASSLSGRANTGELFF. CDR3 coding DNA: TGTGCCAGCAGTTTATCCGGCAGGGCGAACACCGGGGAGCTGTTTTTT. Full variable domain (rest looked up from reference TRBV28 and TRBJ2-2): DVKVTQSSRYLVKRTGEKVFLECVQDMDHENMFWYRQDPGLGLRLIYFSYDVKMKEKGDIPEGYSVSREKKERFSLILESASTNQTSMYLCASSLSGRANTGELFFGEGSRLTVL.

The V and J genes are TRBV30 and TRBJ2-7, with D uncertain. Trimming cost V 5 bases and J 2 bases, with 10 bases left between them. CDR1 is GTSNPN, CDR2 SVGIG, per germline (reference sequence). The CDR3 runs 12 residues. Here the CDR3 DNA reads TGTGCCTGGGGGTCAAATGCCTACGAGCAGTACTTC. Translating it yields CAWGSNAYEQYF.

V is TRBV6-5 and J is TRBJ2-2; 8 bases are shared with TRBD1. CDR1 is MNHEY and CDR2 is SVGAGI in the germline V gene. CDR3 size: 14 residues. Trimming took 8 bases from V and 0 from J; bases not matched to a gene: 2. The CDR3 bases are TGTGCCAGCGGGACAGGAGCGAACACCGGGGAGCTGTTTTTT. Amino acids: CASGTGANTGELFF.

The chain combines TRBV3-1 (or the pseudogene TRBV3-2) with TRBJ2-1; D remains ambiguous. Germline loops: CDR1 LGHDT, CDR2 YNNKEL (reference sequence). V was trimmed by 4 bases and J by 0 bases, leaving 16 bases between them. CDR3 length equals 17 residues. CDR3 in amino acids: CASSPEIRRVSYNEQFF. The CDR3 DNA reads as TGTGCCAGCAGCCCGGAGATCAGGAGAGTCTCCTACAATGAGCAGTTCTTC.

The genes are TRBV12-3 or TRBV12-4 and TRBJ2-7; D is ambiguous. Trimming cost V 2 bases and J 3 bases, with 5 bases left between them. The CDR3 spans 12 residues. CDR3 nucleotide sequence: TGTGCCAGCAGTTTAAAGTACTACGAGCAGTACTTC. Translated, it gives CASSLKYYEQYF.

The chain employs TRBV19 and TRBJ2-3; TRBD2 aligns across 8 bases. There are 14 residues in the CDR3. V dropped 6 bases and J dropped 0; count of bases not matched to a gene: 2. The germline CDR1 and CDR2 sequences are LNHDA and SQIVND (reference sequence). This CDR3 reads CASRSSGSTDTQYF. In DNA, the CDR3 is TGTGCCAGTAGATCTAGCGGGAGCACAGATACGCAGTATTTT. Based on the CDR3 plus reference TRBV19 and TRBJ2-3, the full variable domain is DGGITQSPKYLFRKEGQNVTLSCEQNLNHDAMYWYRQDPGQGLRLIYYSQIVNDFQKGDIAEGYSVSREKKESFPLTVTSAQKNPTAFYLCASRSSGSTDTQYFGPGTRLTVL.

CDR3: CASSLTLAGIYEQYF. In nucleotides, the CDR3 is TGTGCCAGCAGTTTAACCCTAGCGGGGATCTACGAGCAGTACTTC. This rearrangement joins TRBV27 to TRBJ2-7; 9 nucleotides agree with TRBD2. The ends lost 2 bases at V and 3 bases at J; junction bases unmatched: 5. CDR1 is MNHEY and CDR2 is SMNVEV in the germline V gene (reference sequence). The CDR3 is 15 residues long.

The V call is TRBV6-1, the J call TRBJ2-5; 9 bases match TRBD1. The CDR3 extends over 16 amino acids. V dropped 3 bases and J dropped 4; count of bases not matched to a gene: 9. Germline V lookup: CDR1 MNHNS, CDR2 SASEGT. DNA for the CDR3: TGTGCCAGCAGTGAGCGATGGGACAGGGTTACAGAGACCCAGTACTTC. This sequence encodes CASSERWDRVTETQYF.

The V and J genes are TRBV5-1 and TRBJ2-2, with D tentatively TRBD2 (6 bases). Deletions cut 1 base from V and 1 base from J, with 11 bases between. Germline assignment: CDR1 SGHRS and CDR2 YFSETQ. The CDR3 runs 16 residues. The chain's CDR3 is CASSLSTSRNTGELFF. The CDR3 bases are TGCGCCAGCAGCTTGAGTACTAGCAGGAACACCGGGGAGCTGTTTTTT.

V is TRBV30 and J is TRBJ1-2; D is perhaps TRBD1 (5 bases). The CDR3 spans 12 residues. Trimming shortened V by 5 bases and J by 8 bases, and 15 bases separated the two germline ends. CDR1 and CDR2 (germline): GTSNPN, SVGIG (reference sequence). In DNA form, the CDR3 reads TGTGCCTGGGGACCGGGGCCTAAGGGCTACACCTTC. It is translated as CAWGPGPKGYTF.